The 29 T cell receptor beta chains listed next were all sequenced from one sample in a study of PD-1 blockade in classical Hodgkin lymphoma. Sequencing used immunoSEQ multiplex PCR; TCRdb keeps in-frame clones, though not all of them. The sample holds some 70,000 clones, approximately 93% seen once. The time point: newly diagnosed, previously untreated cHL patient sample. Sequencing used peripheral blood mononuclear cells (PBMCs). These receptors originate from a human donor with classical Hodgkin lymphoma.

The chain is built from TRBV2 and TRBJ2-1; 7 nucleotides align to TRBD1. The CDR3 spans 15 residues. Germline CDR1 is SNHLY and CDR2 is FYNNEI. V gave up 4 bases and J gave up 0 bases; unmatched junction bases: 3. The CDR3 spells CASSGDRYSYNEQFF. For the CDR3, the DNA is TGTGCCAGCAGTGGGGACAGATACTCCTACAATGAGCAGTTCTTC.

This chain uses TRBV28 with TRBJ1-1; no clear D. V lost 7 bases and J 0 bases, leaving 12 bases between the germline ends. This CDR3 has 14 amino acids. The germline gives CDR1 MDHEN, CDR2 SYDVKM. Here the CDR3 DNA reads TGTGCCAGCACCCCAAGGAAGTTGAACACTGAAGCTTTCTTT. Translation gives CASTPRKLNTEAFF.

This chain links TRBV6-5 with TRBJ1-1; D gene ambiguous. V was trimmed by 5 bases and J by 10 bases, leaving 14 bases between them. Per germline, CDR1 MNHEY and CDR2 SVGAGI. The length of the CDR3 is 12 residues. This chain's CDR3 is CASSQDNLRAFF. DNA of the CDR3: TGTGCCAGCAGTCAAGACAATTTGAGAGCTTTCTTT.

The chain is built from TRBV5-6 and TRBJ2-4; 8 nucleotides align to TRBD2. This CDR3 is built from 16 residues. Germline CDR1 and CDR2: SGHDT and YYEEEE. V dropped 6 bases and J dropped 7; count of bases not matched to a gene: 15. CDR3 in DNA: TGTGCCAGCACCATCGGGAGGGTACCCTCTTCGAACATTCAGTACTTC. Its translation: CASTIGRVPSSNIQYF.

The chain recombines TRBV5-4 with TRBJ2-1, with 7 bases that match TRBD2. Looked up from germline, CDR1 is SGHNT and CDR2 is YYREEE (reference sequence). V lost 0 bases, J lost 5 bases, and 5 bases stayed unmatched. The CDR3 contains 15 residues. In nucleotides, the CDR3 is TGTGCCAGCAGCTTGGACCTAGCGGCTCACAATGAGCAGTTCTTC. Translating gives CASSLDLAAHNEQFF.

The chain couples TRBV30 to TRBJ1-4; no clear D gene. Trimming shortened V by 0 bases and J by 0 bases, and 8 bases separated the two germline ends. The CDR3 is 15 amino acids. The germline V gene encodes CDR1 GTSNPN and CDR2 SVGIG (reference sequence). CDR3 sequence: CAWSVDHTTNEKLFF. Here the CDR3 DNA reads TGTGCCTGGAGTGTAGACCACACAACTAATGAAAAACTGTTTTTT. The whole variable domain, remainder taken from reference TRBV30 and TRBJ1-4, is SQTIHQWPATLVQPVGSPLSLECTVEGTSNPNLYWYRQAAGRGLQLLFYSVGIGQISSEVPQNLSASRPQDRQFILSSKKLLLSDSGFYLCAWSVDHTTNEKLFFGSGTQLSVL.

The chain is built from TRBV19 and TRBJ1-5; 12 bases are shared with TRBD1. CDR1 and CDR2 from the germline V gene are LNHDA and SQIVND (reference sequence). J was trimmed by 7 bases and V by 3 bases; bases with no gene match: 7. This CDR3 contains 16 residues. The CDR3 reads CASSMRDRGPNQPQHF. The CDR3 coding sequence is TGTGCCAGTAGTATGAGGGACAGGGGGCCGAACCAGCCCCAGCATTTT.

V usage is TRBV19 and J usage is TRBJ1-4; tentatively, D is TRBD1 (6 bases). V was cut by 4 bases and J by 5 bases, with 23 bases left in between. Germline CDR1 LNHDA, CDR2 SQIVND (reference sequence). CDR3 length: 18 amino acids. The DNA for the CDR3 is TGTGCCAGTAGTACCCGGGACATCCTGGGTCGGGGGAATGAAAAACTGTTTTTT. Translating gives CASSTRDILGRGNEKLFF.

This clone was counted once. This chain links TRBV11-2 with TRBJ1-1; D gene ambiguous. The CDR3 extends over 12 amino acids. V lost 1 base, J lost 4 bases, and 4 bases lay in between. Germline V gene lookup returns CDR1 SGHAT and CDR2 FQNNGV. The CDR3, as DNA: TGTGCCAGCAGCTTAGTGTTCACTGAAGCTTTCTTT. Its protein product is CASSLVFTEAFF.

The chain couples TRBV5-1 to TRBJ2-4; no definite D call. Germline lookup yields CDR1 SGHRS and CDR2 YFSETQ. Trimming took 0 bases from V and 0 from J, leaving 13 bases between them. This CDR3 has 17 residues. CDR3 residues: CASSLAPNDLAKNIQYF. Here the CDR3 DNA reads TGCGCCAGCAGCTTGGCCCCCAATGATCTAGCCAAAAACATTCAGTACTTC.

This sequence joins TRBV5-1 and TRBJ1-1, with D possibly being TRBD1 (6 bases). The CDR3 has 14 amino acids. With 4 bases removed from V and 4 bases from J, the gap between germline ends came to 14 bases. Germline V lookup: CDR1 SGHRS, CDR2 YFSETQ. CDR3 protein: CASSRQGRITEAFF. The CDR3 DNA reads as TGCGCCAGCAGCCGGCAGGGGCGAATCACTGAAGCTTTCTTT.

The rearrangement uses TRBV6-5 and TRBJ1-3; D is perhaps TRBD1 (5 bases). CDR3 length equals 14 residues. Trimming took off 0 bases at V and 4 bases at J, with 7 bases between the two ends. Per germline, CDR1 MNHEY and CDR2 SVGAGI. CDR3 nucleotides: TGTGCCAGCAGTTACTCAGGGGCCGGAAACACCATATATTTT. This codes for CASSYSGAGNTIYF.

The chain recombines TRBV7-2 with TRBJ1-2; D is undetermined. The CDR3 is 15 amino acids. In germline, CDR1 is SGHTA, CDR2 FQGNSA. With 4 bases removed from V and 8 bases from J, the gap between germline ends came to 20 bases. The CDR3 DNA follows: TGTGCCAGCAGCTCACACCAAAATGGAGCGTCGGGCTACACCTTC. It codes for CASSSHQNGASGYTF.

The rearrangement uses TRBV9 and TRBJ2-1, with a weak D call TRBD1 (6 bases). Trimming shortened V by 3 bases and J by 6 bases, and 10 bases separated the two germline ends. The germline V gene encodes CDR1 SGDLS and CDR2 YYNGEE. The CDR3 extends over 13 amino acids. CDR3 DNA sequence: TGTGCCAGCAGCGGGACAGCATCCAATGAGCAGTTCTTC. Translation gives CASSGTASNEQFF.

The chain combines TRBV28 with TRBJ1-1; D remains ambiguous. CDR3 size: 13 residues. Germline V gene data show CDR1 as MDHEN and CDR2 as SYDVKM. V lost 7 bases and J lost 1, with 10 bases in between. CDR3 in DNA: TGTGCCAGCACCTGGGGATGGAACACTGAAGCTTTCTTT. Translated, it gives CASTWGWNTEAFF. The variable domain in full, completed from reference TRBV28 and TRBJ1-1, reads DVKVTQSSRYLVKRTGEKVFLECVQDMDHENMFWYRQDPGLGLRLIYFSYDVKMKEKGDIPEGYSVSREKKERFSLILESASTNQTSMYLCASTWGWNTEAFFGQGTRLTVV.

The chain combines TRBV7-2 with TRBJ2-3; 8 bases agree with TRBD1. The germline CDR1 and CDR2 sequences are SGHTA and FQGNSA. The CDR3 is 15 amino acids. Trimming removed 1 base from V and 1 base from J; junction bases left unmatched: 1. Written as DNA, the CDR3 is TGTGCCAGCAGCTTAGGGGGACAGGGCACAGATACGCAGTATTTT. It encodes CASSLGGQGTDTQYF.

This chain uses TRBV28 with TRBJ1-5, with unresolved D. V lost 2 bases and J 6 bases, leaving 11 bases between the germline ends. The CDR3 is made up of 14 amino acids. CDR1 and CDR2 from the germline V gene are MDHEN and SYDVKM. The CDR3 region has the DNA TGTGCCAGCAGTTTAATGGGTTCTGGTCAGCCCCAGCATTTT. The encoded protein is CASSLMGSGQPQHF. The full variable domain, its missing parts supplied by reference TRBV28 and TRBJ1-5, is DVKVTQSSRYLVKRTGEKVFLECVQDMDHENMFWYRQDPGLGLRLIYFSYDVKMKEKGDIPEGYSVSREKKERFSLILESASTNQTSMYLCASSLMGSGQPQHFGDGTRLSIL.

The chain uses TRBV18 and TRBJ1-1, with D possibly TRBD1 on 6 matching bases. Germline V gene lookup returns CDR1 KGHSH and CDR2 LQKENI. The CDR3 is 14 amino acids. V lost 5 bases, J lost 0 bases, and 10 bases lay in between. The CDR3 loop reads CASSVQGLNTEAFF. The CDR3 nucleotides read TGTGCCAGCTCAGTACAGGGCCTGAACACTGAAGCTTTCTTT.

The genes are TRBV5-4 and TRBJ1-3, with 8 bases identical to TRBD1. Germline V gives CDR1 SGHNT, CDR2 YYREEE (reference sequence). V gave up 3 bases and J gave up 0 bases; unmatched junction bases: 2. This CDR3 is 15 amino acids long. The CDR3 loop reads CASSSQGGSGNTIYF. The CDR3 DNA reads TGTGCCAGCAGCTCACAGGGGGGCTCTGGAAACACCATATATTTT. The full variable domain, completed using reference TRBV5-4 and TRBJ1-3, is ETGVTQSPTHLIKTRGQQVTLRCSSQSGHNTVSWYQQALGQGPQFIFQYYREEENGRGNFPPRFSGLQFPNYSSELNVNALELDDSALYLCASSSQGGSGNTIYFGEGSWLTVV.

V gene TRBV28 combines with J gene TRBJ2-5; D tentatively reads TRBD1 or TRBD2 (5 bases each). CDR1 is MDHEN and CDR2 is SYDVKM in the germline V gene. V lost 8 bases and J 2 bases, leaving 12 bases between the germline ends. The CDR3 covers 13 residues. Written as DNA, the CDR3 is TGTGCCAGCTGGGGACCGGGACAAGAGACCCAGTACTTC. It encodes CASWGPGQETQYF. Combining the CDR3 with reference TRBV28 and TRBJ2-5 gives the whole variable domain DVKVTQSSRYLVKRTGEKVFLECVQDMDHENMFWYRQDPGLGLRLIYFSYDVKMKEKGDIPEGYSVSREKKERFSLILESASTNQTSMYLCASWGPGQETQYFGPGTRLLVL.

This sequence joins TRBV2 and TRBJ1-2; D might be TRBD1 (5 bases). V gave up 4 bases and J gave up 8 bases, with 29 bases separating them. Germline lookup yields CDR1 SNHLY and CDR2 FYNNEI. The CDR3 runs 18 residues. The CDR3 nucleotides read TGTGCCAGCAGTGGTGCTATTGCCCACCCCGGGGCCGGAGGCGGCTACACCTTC. Protein product: CASSGAIAHPGAGGGYTF.

The J gene is TRBJ2-2, the V gene TRBV5-1; no clear D. The ends were cut back, 0 bases at V and 3 bases at J, with 6 bases in the middle. The CDR3 is 14 residues long. Germline-derived CDR1 and CDR2 are SGHRS and YFSETQ. CDR3 bases: TGCGCCAGCAGCTTGGTTACCGACACCGGGGAGCTGTTTTTT. Protein: CASSLVTDTGELFF.

This clone was counted once. The chain is built from TRBV6-1 and TRBJ2-7; TRBD2 might be the D (6 bases). V was clipped by 8 bases and J by 0 bases, with 8 bases between them. Germline CDR1 reads MNHNS; CDR2 reads SASEGT. The CDR3 runs 12 residues. CDR3 sequence reads: CASFGSSYEQYF. The CDR3, as DNA: TGTGCCAGCTTCGGGAGCTCCTACGAGCAGTACTTC.

This clone came up a few times. This rearrangement joins TRBV18 to TRBJ2-7; 14 bases are a match to TRBD2. Germline values: CDR1 KGHSH, CDR2 LQKENI. V dropped 6 bases and J dropped 2; count of bases not matched to a gene: 15. This CDR3 region has 19 residues. CDR3 in DNA: TGTGCCAGCTCCCCCCCCCTGACTAGCGGGAGGGCCTTGGCCTACGAGCAGTACTTC. Amino acid sequence: CASSPPLTSGRALAYEQYF.

The rearrangement links TRBV7-2 to TRBJ2-7; TRBD2 agrees at 8 bases. CDR3 length: 15 amino acids. V lost 2 bases, J lost 6 bases, and 9 bases stayed unmatched. Germline V gives CDR1 SGHTA, CDR2 FQGNSA. Here the CDR3 reads CASSLTVGRASEQYF. The CDR3 DNA follows: TGTGCCAGCAGCTTAACGGTCGGGAGGGCTAGCGAGCAGTACTTC.

J is TRBJ2-1 and V is TRBV29-1; possible D gene TRBD1, 5 bases. Trimming left V 3 bases short and J 0 bases short, with 15 bases between. The CDR3 covers 16 residues. The V gene's germline CDR1 is SQVTM and CDR2 ANQGSEA. CDR3 sequence reads: CSVEARVTSSYNEQFF. The CDR3 DNA reads TGCAGCGTTGAGGCCAGGGTTACGAGCTCCTACAATGAGCAGTTCTTC.

The genes are TRBV7-8 and TRBJ2-5; 7 nucleotides match TRBD2. Germline trimming cut 1 base from V and 5 bases from J; bases unmatched to any gene: 7. Germline V gene data show CDR1 as SGHVS and CDR2 as FQNEAQ. This CDR3 has 15 residues. The CDR3 here is CASSLEPRERETQYF. For the CDR3, the DNA is TGTGCCAGCAGCTTAGAACCGCGGGAGAGGGAGACCCAGTACTTC. Complete variable domain (other parts from reference TRBV7-8 and TRBJ2-5): GAGVSQSPRYKVAKRGQDVALRCDPISGHVSLFWYQQALGQGPEFLTYFQNEAQLDKSGLPSDRFFAERPEGSVSTLKIQRTQQEDSAVYLCASSLEPRERETQYFGPGTRLLVL.

This CDR3 reads CASSLSSLHEETQYF. Here the CDR3 DNA reads TGTGCCAGCAGCTTATCCAGTCTCCACGAAGAGACCCAGTACTTC. The chain combines TRBV7-6 with TRBJ2-5; D uncertain. Germline V gives CDR1 SGHVS, CDR2 FNYEAQ. The CDR3 has 15 amino acids. V was cut by 2 bases and J by 3 bases, with 13 bases left in between. The whole variable domain, remainder taken from reference TRBV7-6 and TRBJ2-5, is GAGVSQSPRYKVTKRGQDVALRCDPISGHVSLYWYRQALGQGPEFLTYFNYEAQQDKSGLPNDRFSAERPEGSISTLTIQRTEQRDSAMYRCASSLSSLHEETQYFGPGTRLLVL.

Remarks on this clone: Germline and junction disagree at one end, which may indicate a read error. The chain recombines TRBV6-1 with TRBJ1-2; the match to TRBD1 covers 8 bases. The germline gives CDR1 MNHNS, CDR2 SASEGT. The CDR3 loop spans 11 amino acids. The CDR3 loop reads CASSEVKTGVF. CDR3 bases: TGTGCCAGCAGTGAAGTGAAGACAGGGGTTTTC.